Listed here are 24 T cell receptor beta chains from one sample, sequenced in a study of blood T cells in healthy people across ages (dated by TCRdb to between 2015 and 2016). Library construction relied on 5' RACE. Sequenced using an Illumina HiSeq 2500. A second PCR of roughly 7 to 11 cycles was run with a J-beta primer mix and a sample-barcoded 5' primer. TCRdb trimmed the raw reads at Q25, called clones with MiXCR and kept productive beta chains. Rows are combined by CDR3 protein, so each entry shows the most common genes and DNA. The sample contains some 790,000 distinct CDR3 sequences, more than 25% of them found a single time. The ten most abundant clones make up approximately 15% of the sample. The sequencing sample was made of blood. The receptors were sampled from a woman older than 75 in good health.

With respect to this clonotype: Being one base from a much bigger clone, this may be a read error. V usage is TRBV28 and J usage is TRBJ2-1; D ambiguous. Per germline, CDR1 MDHEN and CDR2 SYDVKM. This CDR3 comprises 12 residues. The V gene lost 5 bases and the J gene lost 10 bases, with 12 bases spanning the gap. Here the CDR3 reads CASSVIINEQFF. CDR3 DNA sequence: TGTGCCAGCAGTGTAATTATCAACGAGCAGTTCTTC. Full variable domain (outside the CDR3, taken from reference TRBV28 and TRBJ2-1): DVKVTQSSRYLVKRTGEKVFLECVQDMDHENMFWYRQDPGLGLRLIYFSYDVKMKEKGDIPEGYSVSREKKERFSLILESASTNQTSMYLCASSVIINEQFFGPGTRLTVL.

Ten or more counts support this clonotype. V gene TRBV4-3 combines with J gene TRBJ2-4, with TRBD2 identical over 8 bases. The germline CDR1 and CDR2 sequences are LGHNA and YSLEER. This CDR3 contains 19 residues. The trim removed 1 base at V and 0 bases at J, leaving 11 bases unmatched. CDR3 bases: TGCGCCAGCAGCCAAGTATGGCGGGGGGCCGGATTAGCCAAAAACATTCAGTACTTC. As protein: CASSQVWRGAGLAKNIQYF.

Comments on this clonotype: A much larger clone lies a single base off, so this may be a read error. The V call is TRBV3-1, the J call TRBJ2-7, with 10 bases matching TRBD2. Germline assignment: CDR1 LGHDT and CDR2 YNNKEL (reference sequence). The CDR3 runs 17 residues. Germline trimming cut 3 bases from V and 7 bases from J; bases unmatched to any gene: 15. DNA of the CDR3: TGTGCCAGCAGCCATCTGTTACTAGCGGGGTCCTACAATGAGCAGTACTTC. The encoded protein is CASSHLLLAGSYNEQYF.

This clonotype showed up just once. This may stem from a read error, because a much larger clone lies one nucleotide away. The gene calls are TRBV5-1 and TRBJ2-5; 11 bases map to TRBD1. J lost 11 bases, V lost 6 bases, and 12 bases had no gene match. Looked up from germline, CDR1 is SGHRS and CDR2 is YFSETQ. CDR3 length: 14 amino acids. DNA of the CDR3: TGCGCCAGCAACGGACAGGGGGCGGCCTATGAGCAGTACTTC. Residues: CASNGQGAAYEQYF.

At least ten counts were recorded for this clonotype. V is TRBV20-1 and J is TRBJ2-5, with D possibly TRBD2 on 5 matching bases. V lost 1 base and J lost 5, with 8 bases in between. Germline V CDR1 and CDR2: DFQATT, SNEGSKA (reference sequence). The CDR3 is made up of 12 amino acids. CDR3 coding DNA: TGCAGTGCTAGAGTTCCGGGGGAGACCCAGTACTTC. Encoded protein: CSARVPGETQYF.

This clonotype showed up many times. V usage is TRBV28 and J usage is TRBJ2-5; TRBD2 aligns across 10 bases. The CDR3 totals 14 residues. In germline, CDR1 is MDHEN, CDR2 SYDVKM. V lost 8 bases, J lost 5 bases, and 8 bases stayed unmatched. This CDR3 reads CASLSGGARETQYF. DNA of the CDR3: TGTGCCAGCCTGAGCGGGGGGGCTCGGGAGACCCAGTACTTC.

The CDR3: CSASRTSGGTDTQYF. The CDR3 DNA sequence: TGCAGTGCTTCTCGGACTAGCGGGGGCACAGATACGCAGTATTTT. The chain recombines TRBV20-1 with TRBJ2-3; 12 bases are shared with TRBD2. Germline V gene data show CDR1 as DFQATT and CDR2 as SNEGSKA (reference sequence). After removal of 5 bases from V and 1 base from J, the junction contained 4 bases not matched to a gene. This CDR3 spans 15 amino acids.

This clonotype was counted at least ten times. The V gene is TRBV10-3, the J gene TRBJ2-1; 7 nucleotides agree with TRBD2. This CDR3 is built from 15 residues. Trimming at V came to 0 bases and at J to 5 bases, leaving 4 bases not matched to a gene. The germline V gene encodes CDR1 ENHRY and CDR2 SYGVKD. The CDR3 region is CAISESGTTNNEQFF. CDR3 coding DNA: TGTGCCATCAGTGAGTCGGGGACTACCAACAATGAGCAGTTCTTC.

This clonotype occurred many times. The chain combines TRBV7-9 with TRBJ2-3; TRBD2 matches 8 bases. The germline gives CDR1 SEHNR, CDR2 FQNEAQ (reference sequence). V shed 5 bases and J 0 bases; nucleotides not matched to a gene: 7. This CDR3 is built from 16 residues. The CDR3 loop is CASSPTGTRSTDTQYF. In nucleotides, the CDR3 is TGTGCCAGCAGCCCGACCGGGACTAGAAGCACAGATACGCAGTATTTT.

This clonotype was seen at least ten times. V gene TRBV29-1 combines with J gene TRBJ1-2; D perhaps matches TRBD1 (6 bases). CDR1 and CDR2 (germline): SQVTM, ANQGSEA. This CDR3 comprises 13 residues. Trimming took 3 bases from V and 3 from J, leaving 11 bases between them. CDR3 in DNA: TGCAGCGTTGAGGAACAGGGTGACTATGGCTACACCTTC. Protein: CSVEEQGDYGYTF.

In this sample, this clonotype turned up a few times. The chain couples TRBV6-5 to TRBJ2-2; D is undetermined. V lost 5 bases to trimming and J lost 8 bases, with 12 bases between them. Germline CDR1 is MNHEY and CDR2 is SVGAGI. This CDR3 is built from 13 residues. The CDR3 loop is CASSGSYGGELFF. The CDR3 DNA sequence: TGTGCCAGCAGTGGGTCCTACGGGGGGGAGCTGTTTTTT.

This clonotype was detected only a few times. The genes are TRBV6-2 or TRBV6-3 and TRBJ2-3; weak D call: TRBD2 (6 bases). In germline, CDR1 is MNHEY, CDR2 SVGEGT. V shed 7 bases and J shed 4 bases, with 15 bases lying between them. CDR3 size: 14 residues. The CDR3 sequence is CASTPEGLPDTQYF. DNA of the CDR3: TGTGCCAGCACCCCGGAGGGGCTGCCAGATACGCAGTATTTT.

This clonotype was seen many times. V and J are TRBV4-2 and TRBJ2-3; 7 bases are a match to TRBD2. Germline CDR1 reads LGHNA; CDR2 reads YNFKEQ. This CDR3 contains 19 residues. Unmatched junction bases numbered 12, after V lost 0 bases and J lost 0 bases. DNA for the CDR3: TGTGCCAGCAGCCAAGACTCCCTCCGTGGGGGGGATAGCACAGATACGCAGTATTTT. This translates into CASSQDSLRGGDSTDTQYF.

The V and J genes are TRBV5-1 and TRBJ2-5; D is ambiguous. The DNA end lines up better with TRBJ2-7; the J call may be wrong. CDR1 SGHRS and CDR2 YFSETQ come from the germline V gene. The CDR3 covers 13 residues. CDR3 residues: CASSSFSANEQYF. CDR3 sequence (DNA): TGCGCCAGCAGCAGCTTCAGCGCAAACGAGCAGTACTTC.

The table lists this clonotype with many counts. CDR3 sequence: CASSSGLFQETQYF. In DNA, the CDR3 is TGTGCCAGCAGCTCGGGACTGTTTCAAGAGACCCAGTACTTC. The chain carries TRBV11-3 and TRBJ2-5, with D perhaps TRBD2 (6 bases). CDR3 length equals 14 residues. Germline V gene sequence: CDR1 SGHNT, CDR2 YENEEA. V was pared by 4 bases and J by 2 bases, with 11 bases between.

This clonotype was observed many times. The chain uses TRBV20-1 and TRBJ2-3, with TRBD2 identical over 10 bases. The V gene end was trimmed by 1 base and the J gene end by 4 bases; junction bases not matched to a gene: 5. The CDR3 loop spans 15 amino acids. Looked up from germline, CDR1 is DFQATT and CDR2 is SNEGSKA (reference sequence). Written as DNA, the CDR3 is TGCAGTGCTAGAGTGGCAGCGGGGGGGGCAGATACGCAGTATTTT. Translating gives CSARVAAGGADTQYF.

To note about this clonotype: A much bigger clone sits one base away, suggesting this may be a read error. The chain carries TRBV7-8 and TRBJ2-7; tentatively, D is TRBD1 (5 bases). The CDR3 consists of 13 residues. Germline V gene data show CDR1 as SGHVS and CDR2 as FQNEAQ. V was pared by 5 bases and J by 7 bases, with 15 bases between. DNA for the CDR3: TGTGCCAGCAGCCCTACAGGTCGGAGTGAGCAGTACTTC. The encoded protein is CASSPTGRSEQYF.

The chain joins TRBV5-5 to TRBJ2-5; D is perhaps TRBD2 (5 bases). The assigned J gene may be wrong: the sequence end matches TRBJ2-7 better. The CDR3 is 16 residues long. Germline V gene sequence: CDR1 SGHKS, CDR2 YYEKEE (reference sequence). DNA of the CDR3: TGTGCCAGCAGCCTCGAGGTTCTGGGAGCGTGGAACGAGCAGTACTTC. Translation gives CASSLEVLGAWNEQYF.

This chain connects TRBV24-1 to TRBJ1-2; 7 bases are a match to TRBD1. The germline V gene encodes CDR1 KGHDR and CDR2 SFDVKD. The CDR3 extends over 13 amino acids. J lost 8 bases, V lost 5 bases, and 7 bases had no gene match. The chain's CDR3 is CATSVRGAEGYTF. For the CDR3, the DNA is TGTGCCACCAGTGTCAGGGGGGCGGAAGGCTACACCTTC.

This clonotype was counted at least ten times. The genes are TRBV7-2 and TRBJ1-1, with TRBD1 as a possible D gene (6 bases). Germline-derived CDR1 and CDR2 are SGHTA and FQGNSA. The CDR3 spans 14 residues. V lost 6 bases and J lost 5, with 16 bases in between. The CDR3 nucleotides are TGTGCCAGCAGACGGCCAGGGGAAGGAACTGAAGCTTTCTTT. Its translation is CASRRPGEGTEAFF.

There are many counts of this clonotype. The chain combines TRBV4-3 with TRBJ1-1; 7 nucleotides line up with TRBD1. CDR1 is LGHNA and CDR2 is YSLEER in the germline V gene. V lost 0 bases to trimming and J lost 2 bases; unmatched junction nucleotides: 3. This CDR3 region has 15 residues. CDR3 coding DNA: TGCGCCAGCAGCCAAGAGACAGGGATTAACACTGAAGCTTTCTTT. It yields the protein CASSQETGINTEAFF.

This clonotype was counted ten times or more. V gene TRBV27 combines with J gene TRBJ1-2; TRBD1 is a possible D gene (5 bases). Trimming removed 0 bases from V and 2 bases from J, with 10 bases in between. Germline V CDR1 and CDR2: MNHEY, SMNVEV (reference sequence). The CDR3 has 15 residues. CDR3 sequence (DNA): TGTGCCAGCAGTTTATCTACTTCAGGGAACTATGGCTACACCTTC. Its translation: CASSLSTSGNYGYTF.

This clonotype was counted ten times or more. This chain links TRBV9 with TRBJ2-1; D is possibly TRBD1 (6 bases). The CDR3 spans 15 residues. The V end lost 1 base, the J end lost 0 bases, and 8 bases lay between the germline ends. Germline CDR1 reads SGDLS; CDR2 reads YYNGEE. In DNA form, the CDR3 reads TGTGCCAGCAGCGTAAGGGGGTACTCCTACAATGAGCAGTTCTTC. Translated, it gives CASSVRGYSYNEQFF.

V and J are TRBV7-8 and TRBJ2-3, with a weak D call TRBD1 (7 bases). The CDR3 covers 17 residues. CDR1 SGHVS and CDR2 FQNEAQ come from the germline V gene. With 10 bases removed from V and 5 bases from J, the gap between germline ends came to 28 bases. CDR3 loop: CANTPWGGRGAEDTQYF. In nucleotides, the CDR3 is TGTGCCAACACCCCTTGGGGTGGCAGGGGGGCCGAAGATACGCAGTATTTT.